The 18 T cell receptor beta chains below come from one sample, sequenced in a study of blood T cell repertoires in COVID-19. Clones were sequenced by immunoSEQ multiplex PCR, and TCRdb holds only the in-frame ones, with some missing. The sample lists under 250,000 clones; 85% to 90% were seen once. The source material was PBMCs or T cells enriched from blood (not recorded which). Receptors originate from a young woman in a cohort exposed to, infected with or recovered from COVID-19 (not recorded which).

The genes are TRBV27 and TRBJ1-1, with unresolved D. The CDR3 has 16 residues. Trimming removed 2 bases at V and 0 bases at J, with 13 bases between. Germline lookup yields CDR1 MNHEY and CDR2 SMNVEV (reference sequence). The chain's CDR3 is CASSLEVGTLNTEAFF. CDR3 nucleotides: TGTGCCAGCAGTTTAGAGGTCGGCACCTTGAACACTGAAGCTTTCTTT.

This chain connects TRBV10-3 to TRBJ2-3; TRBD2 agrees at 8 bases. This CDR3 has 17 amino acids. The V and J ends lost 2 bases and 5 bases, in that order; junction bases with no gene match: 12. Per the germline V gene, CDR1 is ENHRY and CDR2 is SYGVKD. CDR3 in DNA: TGTGCCATCAGTGAGCCCAGCGGGGGCCGGGAGAAAGATACGCAGTATTTT. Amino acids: CAISEPSGGREKDTQYF.

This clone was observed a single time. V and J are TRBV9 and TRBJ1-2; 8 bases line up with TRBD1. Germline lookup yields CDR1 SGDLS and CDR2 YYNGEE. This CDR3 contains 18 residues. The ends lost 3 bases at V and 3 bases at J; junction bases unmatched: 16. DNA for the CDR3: TGTGCCAGCAGCGCCCCTTCGGGACAGGACATCCCGTACTATGGCTACACCTTC. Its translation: CASSAPSGQDIPYYGYTF.

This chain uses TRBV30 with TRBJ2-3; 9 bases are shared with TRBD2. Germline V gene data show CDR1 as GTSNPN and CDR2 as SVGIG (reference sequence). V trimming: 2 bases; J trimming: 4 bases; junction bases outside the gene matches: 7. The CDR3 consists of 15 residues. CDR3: CAWSLGSGSSDTQYF. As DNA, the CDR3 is TGTGCCTGGAGTTTGGGTAGCGGGAGTTCAGATACGCAGTATTTT.

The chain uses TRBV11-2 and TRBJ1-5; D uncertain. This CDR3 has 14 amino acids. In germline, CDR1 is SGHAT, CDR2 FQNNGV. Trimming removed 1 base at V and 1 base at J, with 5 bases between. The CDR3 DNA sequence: TGTGCCAGCAGCTTAGGAGAGAGCAATCAGCCCCAGCATTTT. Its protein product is CASSLGESNQPQHF.

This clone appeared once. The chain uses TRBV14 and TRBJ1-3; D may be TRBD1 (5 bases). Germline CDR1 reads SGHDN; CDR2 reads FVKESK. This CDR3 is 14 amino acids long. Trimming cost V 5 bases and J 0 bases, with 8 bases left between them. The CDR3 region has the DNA TGTGCCAGCAGCTTGACAGTCTCTGGAAACACCATATATTTT. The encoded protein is CASSLTVSGNTIYF.

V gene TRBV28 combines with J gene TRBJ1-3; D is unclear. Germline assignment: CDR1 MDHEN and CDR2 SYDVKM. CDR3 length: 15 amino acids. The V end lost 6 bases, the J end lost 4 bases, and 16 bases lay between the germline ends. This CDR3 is CASSAPGSGGNTIYF. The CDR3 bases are TGTGCCAGCAGCGCCCCGGGCTCGGGGGGAAACACCATATATTTT.

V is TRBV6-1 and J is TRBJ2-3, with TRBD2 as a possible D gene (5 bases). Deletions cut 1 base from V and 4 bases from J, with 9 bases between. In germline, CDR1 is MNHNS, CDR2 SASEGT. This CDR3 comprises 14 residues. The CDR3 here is CASSEGAGSDTQYF. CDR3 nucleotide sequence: TGTGCCAGCAGTGAAGGGGCGGGTTCAGATACGCAGTATTTT.

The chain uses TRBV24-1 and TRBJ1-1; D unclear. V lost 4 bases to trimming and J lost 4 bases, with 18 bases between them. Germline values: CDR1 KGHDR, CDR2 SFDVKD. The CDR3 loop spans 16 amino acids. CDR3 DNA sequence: TGTGCCACCAGTGACCGCGATTCTCCGGGAGGCACTGAAGCTTTCTTT. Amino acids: CATSDRDSPGGTEAFF.

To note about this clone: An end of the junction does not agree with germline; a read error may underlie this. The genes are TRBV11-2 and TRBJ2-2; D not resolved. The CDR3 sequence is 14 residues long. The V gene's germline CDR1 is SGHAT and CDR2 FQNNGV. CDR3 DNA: TGTGCCAGCACCTTAACGCGGAACACCGGGGAGCTGTTTTTT. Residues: CASTLTRNTGELFF. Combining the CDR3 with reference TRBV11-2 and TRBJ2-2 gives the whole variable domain EAGVAQSPRYKIIEKRQSVAFWCNPISGHATLYWYQQILGQGPKLLIQFQNNGVVDDSQLPKDRFSAERLKGVDSTLKIQPAKLEDSAVYLCASTLTRNTGELFFGEGSRLTVL.

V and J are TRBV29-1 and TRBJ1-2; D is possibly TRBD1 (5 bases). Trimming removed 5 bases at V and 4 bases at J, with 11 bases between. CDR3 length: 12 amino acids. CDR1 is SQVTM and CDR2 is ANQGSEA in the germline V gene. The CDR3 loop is CSVNWGLYGYTF. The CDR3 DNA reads TGCAGCGTTAATTGGGGCCTCTATGGCTACACCTTC.

CDR3 residues: CASSLVAGMNTEAFF. The CDR3, as DNA: TGCGCCAGCAGCTTGGTAGCAGGGATGAACACTGAAGCTTTCTTT. The chain combines TRBV5-1 with TRBJ1-1, with D possibly being TRBD1 (5 bases). The CDR3 length is 15 residues. The V end was cut by 0 bases, the J end by 0 bases, with 9 bases between. The germline CDR1 and CDR2 sequences are SGHRS and YFSETQ.

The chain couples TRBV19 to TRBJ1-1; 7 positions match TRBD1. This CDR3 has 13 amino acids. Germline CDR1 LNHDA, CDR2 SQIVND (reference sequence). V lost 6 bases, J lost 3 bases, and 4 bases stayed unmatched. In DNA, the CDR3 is TGTGCCAGTAGCCCTACAGGGGACACTGAAGCTTTCTTT. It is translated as CASSPTGDTEAFF.

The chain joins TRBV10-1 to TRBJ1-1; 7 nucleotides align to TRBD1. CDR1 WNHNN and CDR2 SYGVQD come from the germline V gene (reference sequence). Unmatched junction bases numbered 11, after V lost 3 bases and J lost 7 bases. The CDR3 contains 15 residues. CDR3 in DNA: TGCGCCAGCAGTGATTTTCGGGACAGCCTATATGAAGCTTTCTTT. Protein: CASSDFRDSLYEAFF.

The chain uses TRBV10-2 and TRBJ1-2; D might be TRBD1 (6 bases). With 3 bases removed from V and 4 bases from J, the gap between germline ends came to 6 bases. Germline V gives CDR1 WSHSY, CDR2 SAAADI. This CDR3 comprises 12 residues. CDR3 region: CASSDRGYGYTF. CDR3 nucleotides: TGCGCCAGCAGTGACAGGGGCTATGGCTACACCTTC.

The CDR3, as DNA: TGTGCCAGCAGCTCACTCCCCCCACCCCGTCGGACTAACAATGAGCAGTTCTTC. Residues: CASSSLPPPRRTNNEQFF. This chain joins TRBV9 and TRBJ2-1; D possibly corresponds to TRBD2 (6 bases). The CDR3 has 18 residues. Germline-derived CDR1 and CDR2 are SGDLS and YYNGEE. V lost 4 bases and J 5 bases, leaving 25 bases between the germline ends.

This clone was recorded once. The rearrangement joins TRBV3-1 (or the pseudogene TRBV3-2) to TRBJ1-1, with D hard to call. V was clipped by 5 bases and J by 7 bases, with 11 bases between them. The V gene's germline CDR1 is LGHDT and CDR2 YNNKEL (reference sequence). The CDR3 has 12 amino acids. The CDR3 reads CASSDEGYEAFF. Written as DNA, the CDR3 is TGTGCCAGCAGCGATGAGGGCTATGAAGCTTTCTTT.

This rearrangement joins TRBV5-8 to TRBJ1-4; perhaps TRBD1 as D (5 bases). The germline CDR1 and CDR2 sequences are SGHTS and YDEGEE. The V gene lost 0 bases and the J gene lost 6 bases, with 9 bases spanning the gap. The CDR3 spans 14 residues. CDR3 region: CASSLDRGDEKLFF. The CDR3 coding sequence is TGTGCCAGCAGCTTGGATAGGGGTGATGAAAAACTGTTTTTT.